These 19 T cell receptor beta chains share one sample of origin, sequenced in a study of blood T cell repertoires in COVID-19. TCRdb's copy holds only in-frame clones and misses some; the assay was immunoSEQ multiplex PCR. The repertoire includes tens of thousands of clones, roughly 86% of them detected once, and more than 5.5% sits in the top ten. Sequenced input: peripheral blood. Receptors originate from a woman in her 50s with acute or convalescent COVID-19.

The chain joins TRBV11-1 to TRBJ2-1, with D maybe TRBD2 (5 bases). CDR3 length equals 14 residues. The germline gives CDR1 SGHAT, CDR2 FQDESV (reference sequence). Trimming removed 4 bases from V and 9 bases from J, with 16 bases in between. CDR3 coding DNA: TGTGCCAGCAGCTACCTCTCTAGCCCGGGTGAGCAGTTCTTC. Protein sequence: CASSYLSSPGEQFF. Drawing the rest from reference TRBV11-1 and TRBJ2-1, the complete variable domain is EAEVAQSPRYKITEKSQAVAFWCDPISGHATLYWYRQILGQGPELLVQFQDESVVDDSQLPKDRFSAERLKGVDSTLKIQPAELGDSAMYLCASSYLSSPGEQFFGPGTRLTVL.

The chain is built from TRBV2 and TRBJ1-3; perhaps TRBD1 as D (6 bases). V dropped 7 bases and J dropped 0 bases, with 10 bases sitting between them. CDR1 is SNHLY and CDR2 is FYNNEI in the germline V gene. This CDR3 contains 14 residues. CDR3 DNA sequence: TGTGCCAGCATACAGGGATTCTCTGGAAACACCATATATTTT. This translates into CASIQGFSGNTIYF.

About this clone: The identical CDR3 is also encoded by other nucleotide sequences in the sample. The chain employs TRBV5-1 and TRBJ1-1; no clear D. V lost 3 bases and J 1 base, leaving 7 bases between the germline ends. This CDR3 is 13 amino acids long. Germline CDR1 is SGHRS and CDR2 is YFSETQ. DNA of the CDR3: TGCGCCAGCAGCTCACTTACGAACACTGAAGCTTTCTTT. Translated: CASSSLTNTEAFF.

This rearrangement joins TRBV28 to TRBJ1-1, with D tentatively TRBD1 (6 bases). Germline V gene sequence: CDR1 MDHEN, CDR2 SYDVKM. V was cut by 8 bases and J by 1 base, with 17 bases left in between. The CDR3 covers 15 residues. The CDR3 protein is CASHPGTLENTEAFF. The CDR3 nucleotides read TGTGCCAGCCACCCCGGGACATTAGAGAACACTGAAGCTTTCTTT.

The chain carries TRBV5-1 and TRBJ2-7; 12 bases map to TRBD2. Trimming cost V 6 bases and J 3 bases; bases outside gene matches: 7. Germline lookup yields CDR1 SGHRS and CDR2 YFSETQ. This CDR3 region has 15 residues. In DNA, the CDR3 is TGCGCCAGCAAACGGACTAGCGGGGCTGACTACGAGCAGTACTTC. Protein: CASKRTSGADYEQYF.

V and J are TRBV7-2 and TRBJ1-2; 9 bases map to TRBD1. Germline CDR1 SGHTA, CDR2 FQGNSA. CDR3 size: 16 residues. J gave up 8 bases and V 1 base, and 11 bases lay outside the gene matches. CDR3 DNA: TGTGCCAGCAGCTTAGAGGGGCGAAGGGACAGGGACGGCTACACCTTC. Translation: CASSLEGRRDRDGYTF.

The chain's CDR3 is CASSPGIYEQYF. The CDR3 nucleotides read TGTGCCAGCAGCCCGGGTATCTACGAGCAGTACTTC. The chain links TRBV11-2 to TRBJ2-7; D gene ambiguous. This CDR3 region has 12 residues. The germline V and J ends were trimmed by 5 bases and 3 bases, with 8 bases remaining between them. From germline, CDR1 is SGHAT and CDR2 FQNNGV. Using reference TRBV11-2 and TRBJ2-7 for the parts outside the CDR3, the full variable domain is EAGVAQSPRYKIIEKRQSVAFWCNPISGHATLYWYQQILGQGPKLLIQFQNNGVVDDSQLPKDRFSAERLKGVDSTLKIQPAKLEDSAVYLCASSPGIYEQYFGPGTRLTVT.

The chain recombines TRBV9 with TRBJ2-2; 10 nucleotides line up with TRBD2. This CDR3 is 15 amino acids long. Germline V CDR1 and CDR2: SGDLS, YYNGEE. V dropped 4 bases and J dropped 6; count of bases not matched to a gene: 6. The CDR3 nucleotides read TGTGCCAGCAGCAATTCCGGGACTAGCGCCGGGGAGCTGTTTTTT. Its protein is CASSNSGTSAGELFF.

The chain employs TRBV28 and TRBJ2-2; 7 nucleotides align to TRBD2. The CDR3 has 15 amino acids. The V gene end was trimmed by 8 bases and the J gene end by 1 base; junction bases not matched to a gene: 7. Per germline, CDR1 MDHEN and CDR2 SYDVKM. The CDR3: CASLGRVGNTGELFF. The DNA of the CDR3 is TGTGCCAGCTTAGGGAGGGTGGGGAACACCGGGGAGCTGTTTTTT. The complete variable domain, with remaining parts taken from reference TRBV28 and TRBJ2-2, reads DVKVTQSSRYLVKRTGEKVFLECVQDMDHENMFWYRQDPGLGLRLIYFSYDVKMKEKGDIPEGYSVSREKKERFSLILESASTNQTSMYLCASLGRVGNTGELFFGEGSRLTVL.

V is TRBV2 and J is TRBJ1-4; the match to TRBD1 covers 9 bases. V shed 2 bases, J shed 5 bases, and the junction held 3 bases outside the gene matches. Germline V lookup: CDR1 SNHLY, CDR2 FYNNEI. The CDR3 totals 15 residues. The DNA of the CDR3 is TGTGCCAGCAGTGAAATTGGGACAGGGAATGAAAAACTGTTTTTT. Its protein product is CASSEIGTGNEKLFF.

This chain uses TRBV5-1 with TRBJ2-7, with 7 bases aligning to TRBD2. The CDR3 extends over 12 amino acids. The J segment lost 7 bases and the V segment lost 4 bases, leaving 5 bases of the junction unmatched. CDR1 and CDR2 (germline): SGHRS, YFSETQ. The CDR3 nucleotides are TGCGCCAGCAGCACCACCGGGGGGGAGCAGTACTTC. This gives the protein CASSTTGGEQYF. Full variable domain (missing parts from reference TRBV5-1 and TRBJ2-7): KAGVTQTPRYLIKTRGQQVTLSCSPISGHRSVSWYQQTPGQGLQFLFEYFSETQRNKGNFPGRFSGRQFSNSRSEMNVSTLELGDSALYLCASSTTGGEQYFGPGTRLTVT.

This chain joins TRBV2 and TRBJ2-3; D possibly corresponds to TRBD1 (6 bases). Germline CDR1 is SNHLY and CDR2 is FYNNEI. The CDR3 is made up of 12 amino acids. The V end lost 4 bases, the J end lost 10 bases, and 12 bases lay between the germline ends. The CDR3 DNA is TGTGCCAGCAGTGCAGGGGCAGGGGCGCAGTATTTT. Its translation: CASSAGAGAQYF.

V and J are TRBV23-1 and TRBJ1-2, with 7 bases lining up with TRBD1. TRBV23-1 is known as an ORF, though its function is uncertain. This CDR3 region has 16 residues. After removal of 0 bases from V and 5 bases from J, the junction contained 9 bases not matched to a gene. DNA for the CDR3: TGCGCCAGCAGTCAATCGGGGCAGGGGGAGCGGTATGGCTACACCTTC. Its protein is CASSQSGQGERYGYTF.

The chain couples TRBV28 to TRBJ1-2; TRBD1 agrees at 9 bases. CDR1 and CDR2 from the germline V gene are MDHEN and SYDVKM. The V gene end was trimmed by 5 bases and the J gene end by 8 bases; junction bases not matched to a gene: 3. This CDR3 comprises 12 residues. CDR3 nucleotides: TGTGCCAGCAGTACAGGGGGCCGGGGCTACACCTTC. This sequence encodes CASSTGGRGYTF.

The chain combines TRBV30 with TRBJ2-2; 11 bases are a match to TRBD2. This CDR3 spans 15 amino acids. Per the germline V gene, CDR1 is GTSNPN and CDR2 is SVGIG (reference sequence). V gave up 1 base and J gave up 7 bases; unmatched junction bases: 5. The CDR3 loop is CAWSALAGGGGELFF. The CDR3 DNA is TGTGCCTGGAGTGCGCTAGCGGGAGGTGGCGGGGAGCTGTTTTTT.

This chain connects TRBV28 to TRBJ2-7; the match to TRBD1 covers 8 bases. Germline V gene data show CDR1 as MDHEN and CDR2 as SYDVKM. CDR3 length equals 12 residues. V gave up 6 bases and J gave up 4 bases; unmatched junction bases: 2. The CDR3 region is CASSRTGYEQYF. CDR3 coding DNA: TGTGCCAGCAGCCGGACAGGGTACGAGCAGTACTTC.

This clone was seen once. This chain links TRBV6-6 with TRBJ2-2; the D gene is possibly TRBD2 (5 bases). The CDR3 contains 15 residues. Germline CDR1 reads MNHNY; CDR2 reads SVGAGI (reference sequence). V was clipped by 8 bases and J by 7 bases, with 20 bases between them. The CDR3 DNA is TGTGCCAGCTGCACCCCTTTAGGCGAGGGCGGGGAGCTGTTTTTT. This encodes CASCTPLGEGGELFF.

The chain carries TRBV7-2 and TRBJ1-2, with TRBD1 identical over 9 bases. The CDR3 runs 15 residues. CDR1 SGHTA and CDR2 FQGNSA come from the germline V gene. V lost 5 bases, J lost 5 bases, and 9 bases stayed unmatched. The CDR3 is CASSNYRGLRYGYTF. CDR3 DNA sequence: TGTGCCAGCAGCAACTACAGGGGGCTGAGGTATGGCTACACCTTC.

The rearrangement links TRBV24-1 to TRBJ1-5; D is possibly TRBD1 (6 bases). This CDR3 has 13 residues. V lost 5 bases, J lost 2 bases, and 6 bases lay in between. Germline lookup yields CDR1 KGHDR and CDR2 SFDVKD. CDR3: CATSGTGNQPQHF. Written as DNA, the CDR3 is TGTGCCACCAGTGGGACAGGCAATCAGCCCCAGCATTTT.